These T cell receptor beta chains were read from a single sample in a study of cytomegalovirus exposure and HLA in healthy donors. Profiled with immunoSEQ multiplex PCR; TCRdb holds only in-frame clones, not every one. This table holds under 100,000 clones, less than 90% found once. The sample comprised PBMCs. Source of these receptors: a woman in her late teens or twenties in good health and CMV-seropositive. Both conserved end residues are part of each CDR3. A D gene is named only where the DNA matches it firmly. Only part of the rows carry a size: once, few, many, or a class if the clone is expanded.

size,D,V,J,DNA,CDR3
-,-,TRBV27,TRBJ1-2,TGTGCCAGCAGTTTATCACCAGTCGTCTATGGCTACACCTTC,CASSLSPVVYGYTF
-,-,TRBV6-1,TRBJ2-1,TGTGCCAGCAGTGGGGCAGGGGCTTACAATGAGCAGTTCTTC,CASSGAGAYNEQFF
once,-,TRBV6-6,TRBJ1-2,TGTGCCAGCTGGACAGCTGCTAACTATGGCTACACCTTC,CASWTAANYGYTF
-,-,TRBV19,TRBJ1-5,TGTGCCAGTAGTGCAAGTCACGGGGGGTCGGGGCAGCCCCAGCATTTT,CASSASHGGSGQPQHF
-,-,TRBV19,TRBJ2-3,TGTGCCAGTAGTATGCCCCCGGGACTCCTTGGCACAGATACGCAGTATTTT,CASSMPPGLLGTDTQYF
-,-,TRBV11-2,TRBJ2-3,TGTGCCAGCAGTTCGGGATCTAGCACAGATACGCAGTATTTT,CASSSGSSTDTQYF
-,TRBD2,TRBV10-3,TRBJ2-3,TGTGCCATCGGTTCCTCGGGGACTAGCGGGGTAGATACGCAGTATTTT,CAIGSSGTSGVDTQYF
-,TRBD1,TRBV7-2,TRBJ1-5,TGTGCCAGCAGCTTAGGAATGGGGGACAGGCCCCAGCATTTT,CASSLGMGDRPQHF
-,TRBD1,TRBV7-9,TRBJ2-7,TGTGCCAGCAGGAGGTCCGGGGACAGGCTCTACGAGCAGTACTTC,CASRRSGDRLYEQYF
-,TRBD2,TRBV29-1,TRBJ2-1,TGCAGCGTGGTCGGGACTAGCGGGGGGGCCGCTGAGCAGTTCTTC,CSVVGTSGGAAEQFF
-,TRBD1,TRBV4-1,TRBJ2-3,TGCGCCAGCAGCGACCGGGACAGGGGGACAGCAGATACGCAGTATTTT,CASSDRDRGTADTQYF
few,-,TRBV30,TRBJ1-5,TGTGCCTGGTCGACAGGTTACCAGCCCCAGCATTTT,CAWSTGYQPQHF
many,TRBD1,TRBV10-3,TRBJ2-7,TGTGCCATCACCGGGACAGGCGACGAGCAGTACTTC,CAITGTGDEQYF
-,TRBD1,TRBV2,TRBJ2-3,TGTGCCAGCAGTCCCGGGACAGGGAGTACAGATACGCAGTATTTT,CASSPGTGSTDTQYF
-,-,TRBV30,TRBJ1-1,TGTGCCTGGACCCAGGGTACGAGTACTGAAGCTTTCTTT,CAWTQGTSTEAFF
-,-,TRBV7-2,TRBJ2-5,TGTGCCAGCAGCCTTTATCTGCAAGAGACCCAGTACTTC,CASSLYLQETQYF
-,-,TRBV4-3,TRBJ2-1,TGCGCCAGCAGTCCTGCGGACACCTCCTACAATGAGCAGTTCTTC,CASSPADTSYNEQFF
-,TRBD2,TRBV14,TRBJ2-3,TGTGCCAGCAGCCAAGGACTAGCGGGGGAATTCACAGATACGCAGTATTTT,CASSQGLAGEFTDTQYF
-,TRBD1,TRBV10-3,TRBJ2-7,TGTGCCATCAGTGAGTCTGGACAGGATACGAGGTGGGAGCAGTACTTC,CAISESGQDTRWEQYF
-,TRBD2,TRBV23-1,TRBJ2-2,TGCGCCAGCAGGGGACTAGCGGGGAGAACACGGACCGGGGAGCTGTTTTTT,CASRGLAGRTRTGELFF
once,-,TRBV13,TRBJ2-5,TGTGCCAGCAGCCCCTCGGGGAACCAAGAGACCCAGTACTTC,CASSPSGNQETQYF
-,TRBD1,TRBV5-1,TRBJ1-2,TGCGCCAGCACGAAGGGACAGGAGGACTACTACACCTTC,CASTKGQEDYYTF